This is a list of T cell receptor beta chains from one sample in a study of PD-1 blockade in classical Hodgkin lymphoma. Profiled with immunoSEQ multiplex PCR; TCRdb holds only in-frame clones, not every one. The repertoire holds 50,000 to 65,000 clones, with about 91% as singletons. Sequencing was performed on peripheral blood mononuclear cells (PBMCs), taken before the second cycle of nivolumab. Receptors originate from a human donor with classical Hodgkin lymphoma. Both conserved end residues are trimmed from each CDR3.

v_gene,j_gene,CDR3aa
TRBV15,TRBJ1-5,ATSRDPSQGASNQPQH
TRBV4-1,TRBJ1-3,ASSQEGTGSPY
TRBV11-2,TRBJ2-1,ASSLGGDEQF
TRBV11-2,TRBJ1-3,ASSLMRSLATFANDTIY
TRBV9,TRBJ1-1,ASSVLGAEAF
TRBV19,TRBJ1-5,ASSYQGARGNQPQH
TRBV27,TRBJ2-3,ASSLSSSVDTQY
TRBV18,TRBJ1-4,ASSSNEKLF
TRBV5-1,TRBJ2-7,ASSSGLAGEWGYEQY
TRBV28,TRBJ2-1,ASSIALAGGYNEQF
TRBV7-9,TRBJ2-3,ASSLEWDSTDTQY
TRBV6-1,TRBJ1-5,ASSMNPVSNQPQH
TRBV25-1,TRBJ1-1,ASSRWGNTEAF
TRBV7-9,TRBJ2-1,ASSRIGTPFWEF
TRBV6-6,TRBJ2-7,ASSLGQGYEQY
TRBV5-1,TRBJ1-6,ASSHSGTPVGNSPLH
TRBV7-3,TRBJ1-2,ASSNGQSYGYT
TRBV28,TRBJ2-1,ASSSGRGPSLFNEQF
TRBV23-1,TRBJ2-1,ARSLVPTYNEQF
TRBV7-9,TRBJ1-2,ASSRTGGDGYT
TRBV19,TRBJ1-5,AAGQGGFSNQPQH
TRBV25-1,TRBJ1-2,ASSDRWGTANYYGYT
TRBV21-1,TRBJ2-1,ASSDYNEQF
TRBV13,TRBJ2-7,ASSLGVSSYEQY
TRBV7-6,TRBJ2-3,ASSEGVGTDTQY
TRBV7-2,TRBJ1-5,ASSPGVGSYSNQPQH
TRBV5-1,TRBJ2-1,ASSPRTVAGASNNEQF
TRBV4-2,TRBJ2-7,ASSQDLWGSSYEQY
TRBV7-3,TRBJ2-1,ASSPPGASYNEQF
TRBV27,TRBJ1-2,ASSSRALTGGYT
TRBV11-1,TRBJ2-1,ASSPGLAGGINEQF
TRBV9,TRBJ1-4,ASSVSSRGGEKLF
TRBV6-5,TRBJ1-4,ASSYSATNEKLF
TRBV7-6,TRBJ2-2,ASSLIGGANTGELF
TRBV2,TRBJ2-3,ASTLYGDFTNTDTQY
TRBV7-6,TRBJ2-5,ASSLSGQKETQY
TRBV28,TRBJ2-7,ASGTSGFYEQY
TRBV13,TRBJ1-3,ASSAGTGGNTIY
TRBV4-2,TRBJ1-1,ASSHWLDRGNTEAF
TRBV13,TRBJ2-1,ASSEAGEDEQF
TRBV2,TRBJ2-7,ASNVDHAFMGEQY
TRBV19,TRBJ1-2,ASSMLGQSNYGYT
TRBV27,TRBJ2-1,ALKGGFEQF
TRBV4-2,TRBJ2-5,ASSLVKREETQY
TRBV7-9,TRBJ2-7,ASSFGPASLTYEQY
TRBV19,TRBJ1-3,ASSMGSLAGNTIY
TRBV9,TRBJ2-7,ASSVASGGKYEQY
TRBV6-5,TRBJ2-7,ASRPIRDRGYEQY
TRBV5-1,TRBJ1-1,ASSLVVVGTEAF
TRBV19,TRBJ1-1,ATRTGPNTEAF
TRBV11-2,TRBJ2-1,ASSLRDFYNEQF